This T cell receptor (beta chain) is from a study of identical twins. General study results and limits: The study based its conclusions on cross-sectional statistical analysis and did not follow the same donors.

This clonotype was detected only once. Its matching antigen is unknown. Each CDR3 protein gets one entry after TCRdb re-called the 5' RACE reads with MiXCR. This sample carries roughly 690,000 distinct CDR3 sequences, around 20% of them seen once, and the ten largest clones take 4.3%. These same records also appear under a second study, on T cells expressing NK-cell markers. As reported in that work: One of eight sequenced donors was HCMV-seronegative; the other seven were seropositive. In a handful of donors, dominant NKG2C+ clonotypes were about 1.0-7.0% of CD8+ T cells.

The sequence was collected from a woman between 18 and 29 years old in good health. The sequencing input was PBMCs.

Here the CDR3 DNA reads TGTGCCACCAGTGCCCCCGGGCACACCGGGGAGCTGTTTTTT. Its protein is CATSAPGHTGELFF. The J gene is TRBJ2-2, the V gene TRBV24-1; D is unresolved. CDR3 length: 14 amino acids. Germline V gene lookup returns CDR1 KGHDR and CDR2 SFDVKD. V lost 5 bases and J lost 3, with 9 bases in between.